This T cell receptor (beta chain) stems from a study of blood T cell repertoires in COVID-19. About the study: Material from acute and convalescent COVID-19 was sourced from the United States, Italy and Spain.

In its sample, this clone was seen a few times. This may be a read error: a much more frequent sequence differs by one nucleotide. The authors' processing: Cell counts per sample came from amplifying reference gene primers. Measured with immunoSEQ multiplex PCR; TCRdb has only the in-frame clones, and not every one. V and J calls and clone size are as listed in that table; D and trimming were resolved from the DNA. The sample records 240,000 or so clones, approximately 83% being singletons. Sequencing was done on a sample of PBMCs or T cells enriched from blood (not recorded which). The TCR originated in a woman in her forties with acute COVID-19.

The CDR3 protein is CASSQGSGANVLTF. The CDR3, as DNA: TGTGCCAGCAGTCAGGGCTCTGGGGCCAACGTCCTGACTTTC. The V call is TRBV27, the J call TRBJ2-6, with a possible D match to TRBD1 (5 bases). Trimming pared 5 bases from V and 0 bases from J, leaving 5 bases between. The germline V gene has CDR1 MNHEY and CDR2 SMNVEV (reference sequence). The CDR3 length is 14 residues.